Listed here are 5 T cell receptor beta chains from one sample, sequenced in a study of blood T cell repertoires in COVID-19. Clones were sequenced by immunoSEQ multiplex PCR, and TCRdb holds only the in-frame ones, with some missing. The sample includes 200,000 to 250,000 clones, over 80% of them seen just once. The sequenced sample was PBMCs or T cells enriched from blood (not recorded which). The receptor source for this set is a man in his forties or fifties who had been exposed to COVID-19.

The gene calls are TRBV7-8 and TRBJ1-2; D unclear. The germline V gene encodes CDR1 SGHVS and CDR2 FQNEAQ. The CDR3 runs to 14 residues. Trimming stripped 2 bases from V and 3 bases from J, with 10 bases between. The CDR3 DNA reads TGTGCCAGCAGCTTAAGGAGAGGGTACTATGGCTACACCTTC. Protein sequence: CASSLRRGYYGYTF. The full variable domain, with the rest looked up from reference TRBV7-8 and TRBJ1-2, is GAGVSQSPRYKVAKRGQDVALRCDPISGHVSLFWYQQALGQGPEFLTYFQNEAQLDKSGLPSDRFFAERPEGSVSTLKIQRTQQEDSAVYLCASSLRRGYYGYTFGSGTRLTVV.

This rearrangement joins TRBV2 to TRBJ1-5, with 10 bases aligning to TRBD1. The CDR3 contains 13 residues. Looked up from germline, CDR1 is SNHLY and CDR2 is FYNNEI. The V gene end was trimmed by 8 bases and the J gene end by 4 bases; junction bases not matched to a gene: 2. The CDR3 protein is CASLGQGNQPQHF. The CDR3 nucleotides are TGTGCCAGCCTGGGACAGGGGAATCAGCCCCAGCATTTT.

This clone was seen a few times. The chain carries TRBV6-1 and TRBJ2-3, with 7 bases identical to TRBD2. V gave up 1 base and J gave up 6 bases; unmatched junction bases: 7. Germline V gene lookup returns CDR1 MNHNS and CDR2 SASEGT. CDR3 length: 15 amino acids. DNA of the CDR3: TGTGCCAGCAGTGAAGGGTGCGGGAGCGGGGATACGCAGTATTTT. It yields the protein CASSEGCGSGDTQYF.

J is TRBJ1-2 and V is TRBV5-1; D gene ambiguous. Trimming stripped 2 bases from V and 6 bases from J, with 8 bases between. Germline V gives CDR1 SGHRS, CDR2 YFSETQ. This CDR3 spans 12 amino acids. The CDR3 sequence: CASSFYNDGYTF. CDR3 coding DNA: TGCGCCAGCAGCTTCTATAATGATGGCTACACCTTC.

This sequence joins TRBV27 and TRBJ1-3; D unclear. The germline V gene encodes CDR1 MNHEY and CDR2 SMNVEV (reference sequence). Trimming left V 6 bases short and J 5 bases short, with 14 bases between. The CDR3 has 14 amino acids. The CDR3 loop is CASRGSGGRNTIYF. CDR3 nucleotide sequence: TGTGCCAGCAGGGGCTCGGGAGGTAGAAACACCATATATTTT.